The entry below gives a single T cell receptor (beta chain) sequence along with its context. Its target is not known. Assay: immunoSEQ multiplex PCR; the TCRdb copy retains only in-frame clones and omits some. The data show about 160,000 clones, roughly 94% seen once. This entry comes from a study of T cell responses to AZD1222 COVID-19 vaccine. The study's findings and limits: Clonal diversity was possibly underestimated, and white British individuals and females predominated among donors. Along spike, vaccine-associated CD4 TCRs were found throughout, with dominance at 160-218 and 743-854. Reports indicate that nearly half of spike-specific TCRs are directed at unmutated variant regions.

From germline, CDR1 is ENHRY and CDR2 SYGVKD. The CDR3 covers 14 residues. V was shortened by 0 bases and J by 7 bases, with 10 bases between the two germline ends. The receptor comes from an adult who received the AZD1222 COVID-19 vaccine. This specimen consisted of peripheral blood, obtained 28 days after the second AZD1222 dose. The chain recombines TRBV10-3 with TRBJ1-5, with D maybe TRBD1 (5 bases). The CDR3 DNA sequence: TGTGCCATCAGTGAGTCGCCAGGGAAGCAGCCCCAGCATTTT. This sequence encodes CAISESPGKQPQHF.